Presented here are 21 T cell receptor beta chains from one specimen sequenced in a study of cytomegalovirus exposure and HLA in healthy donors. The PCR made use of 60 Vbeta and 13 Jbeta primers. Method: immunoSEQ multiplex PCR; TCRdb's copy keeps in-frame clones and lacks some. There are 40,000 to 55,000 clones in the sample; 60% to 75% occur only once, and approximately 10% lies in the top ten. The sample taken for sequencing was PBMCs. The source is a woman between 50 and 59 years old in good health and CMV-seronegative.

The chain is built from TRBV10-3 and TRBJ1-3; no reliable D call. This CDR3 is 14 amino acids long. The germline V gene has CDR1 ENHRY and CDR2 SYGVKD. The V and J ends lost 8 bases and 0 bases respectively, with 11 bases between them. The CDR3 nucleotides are TGTGCCATCCCGGGTGACGACTCTGGAAACACCATATATTTT. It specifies CAIPGDDSGNTIYF.

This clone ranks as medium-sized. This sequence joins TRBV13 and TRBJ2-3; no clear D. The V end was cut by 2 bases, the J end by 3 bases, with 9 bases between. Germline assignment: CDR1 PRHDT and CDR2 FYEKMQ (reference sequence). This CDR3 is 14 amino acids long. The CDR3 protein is CASSLFLSTDTQYF. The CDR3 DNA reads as TGTGCCAGCAGCTTATTCCTTTCTACAGATACGCAGTATTTT.

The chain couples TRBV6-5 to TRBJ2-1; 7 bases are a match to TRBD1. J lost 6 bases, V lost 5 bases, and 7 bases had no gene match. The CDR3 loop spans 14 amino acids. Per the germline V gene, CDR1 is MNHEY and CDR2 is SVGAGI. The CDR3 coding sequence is TGTGCCAGCAGTCCCCTAACAGGGGTCAATGAGCAGTTCTTC. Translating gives CASSPLTGVNEQFF.

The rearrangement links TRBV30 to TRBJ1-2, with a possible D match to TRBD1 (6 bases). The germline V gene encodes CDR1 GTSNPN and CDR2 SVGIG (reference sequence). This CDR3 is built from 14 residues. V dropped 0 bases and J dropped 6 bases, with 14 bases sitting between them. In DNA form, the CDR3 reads TGTGCCTGGAGTGTAAACCGGGGACATAATGGCTACACCTTC. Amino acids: CAWSVNRGHNGYTF.

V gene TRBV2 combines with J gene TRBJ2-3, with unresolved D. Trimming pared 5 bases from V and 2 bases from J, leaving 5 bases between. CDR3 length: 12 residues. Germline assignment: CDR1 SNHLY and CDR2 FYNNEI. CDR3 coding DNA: TGTGCCAGCAGTTTTAACACAGATACGCAGTATTTT. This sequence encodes CASSFNTDTQYF.

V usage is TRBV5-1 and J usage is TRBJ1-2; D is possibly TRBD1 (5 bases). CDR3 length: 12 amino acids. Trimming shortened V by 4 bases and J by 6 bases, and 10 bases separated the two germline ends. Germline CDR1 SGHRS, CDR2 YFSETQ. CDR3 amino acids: CASSLKGDGYTF. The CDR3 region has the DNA TGCGCCAGCAGCCTCAAAGGGGATGGCTACACCTTC.

The CDR3 sequence: CASSQSEEGMRENEQYF. The CDR3, as DNA: TGCGCCAGCAGTCAATCGGAGGAGGGTATGAGGGAGAACGAGCAGTACTTC. The chain links TRBV23-1 to TRBJ2-7, with D maybe TRBD2 (6 bases). TRBV23-1 is labeled an ORF, and its function is uncertain. This CDR3 comprises 17 residues. With 0 bases removed from V and 5 bases from J, the gap between germline ends came to 20 bases.

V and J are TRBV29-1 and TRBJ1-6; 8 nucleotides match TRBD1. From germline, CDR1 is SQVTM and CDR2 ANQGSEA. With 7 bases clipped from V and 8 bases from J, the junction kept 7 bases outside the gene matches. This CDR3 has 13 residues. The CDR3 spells CSAAEDRDSPLHF. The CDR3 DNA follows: TGCAGCGCTGCCGAGGACAGGGATTCACCCCTCCACTTT. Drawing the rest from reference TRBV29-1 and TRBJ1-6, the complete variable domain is SAVISQKPSRDICQRGTSLTIQCQVDSQVTMMFWYRQQPGQSLTLIATANQGSEATYESGFVIDKFPISRPNLTFSTLTVSNMSPEDSSIYLCSAAEDRDSPLHFGNGTRLTVT.

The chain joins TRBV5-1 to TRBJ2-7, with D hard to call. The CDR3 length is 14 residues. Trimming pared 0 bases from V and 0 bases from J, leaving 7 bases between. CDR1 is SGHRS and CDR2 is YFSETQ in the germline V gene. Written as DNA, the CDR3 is TGCGCCAGCAGCTTGGATCCGAGCTCCTACGAGCAGTACTTC. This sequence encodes CASSLDPSSYEQYF.

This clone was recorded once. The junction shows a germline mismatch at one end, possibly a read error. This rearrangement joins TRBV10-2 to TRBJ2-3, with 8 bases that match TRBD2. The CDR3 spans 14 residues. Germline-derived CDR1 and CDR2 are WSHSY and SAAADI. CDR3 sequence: CASNEREYTDTQYF. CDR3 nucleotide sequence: TGCGCCAGCAATGAGCGGGAGTACACAGATACGCAGTATTTT.

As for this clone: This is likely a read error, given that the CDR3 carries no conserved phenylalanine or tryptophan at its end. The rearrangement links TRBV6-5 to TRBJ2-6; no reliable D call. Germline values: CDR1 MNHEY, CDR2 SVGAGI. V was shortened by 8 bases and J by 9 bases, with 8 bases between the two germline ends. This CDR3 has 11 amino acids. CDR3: CASGQSNVLTV. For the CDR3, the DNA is TGTGCCAGCGGTCAGAGCAACGTCCTGACTGTC.

For the CDR3, the DNA is TGCGCCAGCAGCTTGGGGGCCCCTCAAGAGACCCAGTACTTC. This sequence encodes CASSLGAPQETQYF. This chain links TRBV5-1 with TRBJ2-5; D is undetermined. The CDR3 contains 14 residues. V lost 0 bases and J 2 bases, leaving 8 bases between the germline ends. Germline V gene data show CDR1 as SGHRS and CDR2 as YFSETQ.

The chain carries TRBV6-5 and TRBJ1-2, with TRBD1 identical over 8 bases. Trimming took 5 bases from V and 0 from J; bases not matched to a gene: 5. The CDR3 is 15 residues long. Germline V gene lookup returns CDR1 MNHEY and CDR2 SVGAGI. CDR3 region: CASSKRQGTNYGYTF. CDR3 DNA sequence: TGTGCCAGCAGTAAGAGACAGGGGACTAACTATGGCTACACCTTC.

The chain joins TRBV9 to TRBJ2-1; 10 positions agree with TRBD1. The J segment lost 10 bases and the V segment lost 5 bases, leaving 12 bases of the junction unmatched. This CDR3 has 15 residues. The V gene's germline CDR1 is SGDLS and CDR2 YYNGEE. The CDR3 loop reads CASSPAGTGDQEQFF. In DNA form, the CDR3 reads TGTGCCAGCAGTCCTGCCGGGACAGGGGACCAAGAGCAGTTCTTC.

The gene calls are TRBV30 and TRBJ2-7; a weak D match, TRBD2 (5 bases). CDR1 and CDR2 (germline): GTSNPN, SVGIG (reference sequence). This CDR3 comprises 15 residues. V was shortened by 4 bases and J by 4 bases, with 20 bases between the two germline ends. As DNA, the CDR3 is TGTGCCTGGAAGGGAGAGGCAGGCAGTCGGTACGAGCAGTACTTC. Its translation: CAWKGEAGSRYEQYF.

In nucleotides, the CDR3 is TGTGCCAGCAGCTCGGGACTTGCCGGGACCCAGTACTTC. Its protein is CASSSGLAGTQYF. The chain uses TRBV5-5 and TRBJ2-5; the D gene is possibly TRBD2 (6 bases). Trimming pared 3 bases from V and 7 bases from J, leaving 13 bases between. Germline loops: CDR1 SGHKS, CDR2 YYEKEE (reference sequence). This CDR3 is built from 13 residues. Based on the CDR3 plus reference TRBV5-5 and TRBJ2-5, the full variable domain is DAGVTQSPTHLIKTRGQQVTLRCSPISGHKSVSWYQQVLGQGPQFIFQYYEKEERGRGNFPDRFSARQFPNYSSELNVNALLLGDSALYLCASSSGLAGTQYFGPGTRLLVL.

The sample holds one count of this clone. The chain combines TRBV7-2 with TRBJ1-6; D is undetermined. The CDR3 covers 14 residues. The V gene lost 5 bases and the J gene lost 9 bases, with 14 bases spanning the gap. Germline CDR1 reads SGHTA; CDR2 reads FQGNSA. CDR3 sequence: CASSKETRGSPLHF. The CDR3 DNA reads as TGTGCCAGCAGCAAGGAAACTCGGGGTTCACCCCTCCACTTT.

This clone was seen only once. The CDR3 sequence: CASSLTGTSVPYEQYF. CDR3 DNA: TGTGCCAGCAGTTTAACCGGGACTAGCGTACCCTACGAGCAGTACTTC. The J gene is TRBJ2-7, the V gene TRBV27; 10 bases align to TRBD2. Germline trimming cut 2 bases from V and 2 bases from J; bases unmatched to any gene: 6. This CDR3 comprises 16 residues. The germline CDR1 and CDR2 sequences are MNHEY and SMNVEV (reference sequence).

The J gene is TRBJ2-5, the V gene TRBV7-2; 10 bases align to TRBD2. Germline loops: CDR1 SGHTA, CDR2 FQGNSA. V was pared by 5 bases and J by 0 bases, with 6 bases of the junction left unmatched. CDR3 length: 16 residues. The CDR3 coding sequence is TGTGCCAGCAGCCCCACCGGGACTAGCGACCAAGAGACCCAGTACTTC. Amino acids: CASSPTGTSDQETQYF.

The CDR3 protein is CASSLIRGAGGTEAFF. CDR3 nucleotides: TGTGCCAGTAGCCTCATCAGGGGCGCGGGAGGGACTGAAGCTTTCTTT. The chain uses TRBV19 and TRBJ1-1; tentative D call: TRBD1 (6 bases). V shed 6 bases and J shed 5 bases, with 22 bases lying between them. The germline CDR1 and CDR2 sequences are LNHDA and SQIVND (reference sequence). The CDR3 spans 16 residues.

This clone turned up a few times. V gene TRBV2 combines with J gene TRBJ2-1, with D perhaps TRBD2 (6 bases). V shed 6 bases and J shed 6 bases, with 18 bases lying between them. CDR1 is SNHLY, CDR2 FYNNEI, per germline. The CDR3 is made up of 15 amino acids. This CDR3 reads CASRAFNGGANEQFF. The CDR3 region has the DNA TGTGCCAGCAGGGCCTTCAATGGAGGGGCCAATGAGCAGTTCTTC.